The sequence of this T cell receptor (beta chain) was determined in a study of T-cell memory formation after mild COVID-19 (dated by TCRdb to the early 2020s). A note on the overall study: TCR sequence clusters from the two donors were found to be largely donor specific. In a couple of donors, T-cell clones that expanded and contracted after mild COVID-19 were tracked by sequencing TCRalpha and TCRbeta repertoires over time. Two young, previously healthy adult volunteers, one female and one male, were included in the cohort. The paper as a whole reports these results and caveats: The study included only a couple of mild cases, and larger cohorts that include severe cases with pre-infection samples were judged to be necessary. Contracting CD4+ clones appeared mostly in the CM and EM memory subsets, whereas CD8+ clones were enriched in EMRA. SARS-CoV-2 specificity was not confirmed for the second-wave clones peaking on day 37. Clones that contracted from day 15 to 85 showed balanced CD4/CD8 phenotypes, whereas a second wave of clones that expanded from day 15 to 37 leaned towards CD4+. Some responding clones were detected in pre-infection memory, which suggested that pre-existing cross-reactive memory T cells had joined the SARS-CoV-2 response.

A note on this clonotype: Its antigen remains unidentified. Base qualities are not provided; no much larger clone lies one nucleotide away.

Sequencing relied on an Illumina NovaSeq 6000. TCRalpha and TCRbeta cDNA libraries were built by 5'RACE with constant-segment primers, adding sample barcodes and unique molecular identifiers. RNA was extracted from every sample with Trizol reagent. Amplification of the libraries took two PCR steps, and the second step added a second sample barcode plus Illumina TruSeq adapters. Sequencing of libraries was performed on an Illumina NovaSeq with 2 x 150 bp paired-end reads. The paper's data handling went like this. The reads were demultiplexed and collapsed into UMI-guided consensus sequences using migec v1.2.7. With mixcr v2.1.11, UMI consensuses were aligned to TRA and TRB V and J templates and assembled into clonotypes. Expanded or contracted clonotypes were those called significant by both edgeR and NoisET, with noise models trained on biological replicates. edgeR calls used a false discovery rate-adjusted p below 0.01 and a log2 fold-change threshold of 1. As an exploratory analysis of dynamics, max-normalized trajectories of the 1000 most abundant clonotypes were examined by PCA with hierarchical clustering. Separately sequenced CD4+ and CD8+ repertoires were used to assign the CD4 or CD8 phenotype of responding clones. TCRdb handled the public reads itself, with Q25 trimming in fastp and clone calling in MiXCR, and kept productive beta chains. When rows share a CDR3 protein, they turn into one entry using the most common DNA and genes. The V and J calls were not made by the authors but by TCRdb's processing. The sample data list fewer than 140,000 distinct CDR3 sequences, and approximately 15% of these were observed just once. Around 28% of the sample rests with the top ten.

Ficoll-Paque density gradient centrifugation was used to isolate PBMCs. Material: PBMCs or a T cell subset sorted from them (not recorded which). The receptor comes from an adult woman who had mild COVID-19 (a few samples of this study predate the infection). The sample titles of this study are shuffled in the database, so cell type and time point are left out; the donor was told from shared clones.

The bases read TGTGCCAGCAGTCCACTTTCTTGGGGCGGCTACGAGCAGTACTTC. This sequence encodes CASSPLSWGGYEQYF. The chain is encoded by TRBV12-3 or TRBV12-4 joined to TRBJ2-1; 5 matching bases give a weak D call of TRBD1. With the DNA end fitting TRBJ2-7 better, the J assignment may be wrong. The CDR3 numbers 15 residues from cysteine through phenylalanine. The CDR3 DNA has 45 bases and is translated from base 1.